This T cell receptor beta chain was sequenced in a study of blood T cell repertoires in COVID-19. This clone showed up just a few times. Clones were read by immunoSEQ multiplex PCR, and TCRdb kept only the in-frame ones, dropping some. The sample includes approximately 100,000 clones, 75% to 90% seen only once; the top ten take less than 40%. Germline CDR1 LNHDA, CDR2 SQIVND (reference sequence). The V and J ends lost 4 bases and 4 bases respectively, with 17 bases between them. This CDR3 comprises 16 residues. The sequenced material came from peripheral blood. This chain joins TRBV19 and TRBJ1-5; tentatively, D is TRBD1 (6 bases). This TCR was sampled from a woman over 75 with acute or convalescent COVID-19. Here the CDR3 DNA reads TGTGCCAGTAGTACCATTGGAGGGGGGGGAAATCAGCCCCAGCATTTT. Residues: CASSTIGGGGNQPQHF.